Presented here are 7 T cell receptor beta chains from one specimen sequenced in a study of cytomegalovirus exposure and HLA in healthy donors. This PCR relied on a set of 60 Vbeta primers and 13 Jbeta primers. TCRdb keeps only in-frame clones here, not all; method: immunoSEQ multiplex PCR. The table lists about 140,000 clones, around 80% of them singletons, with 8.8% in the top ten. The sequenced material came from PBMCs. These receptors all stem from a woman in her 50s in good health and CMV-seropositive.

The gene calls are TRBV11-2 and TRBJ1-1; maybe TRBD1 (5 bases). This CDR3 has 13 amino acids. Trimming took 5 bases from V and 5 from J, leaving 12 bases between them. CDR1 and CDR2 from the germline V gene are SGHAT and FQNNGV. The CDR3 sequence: CASSPGLRTEAFF. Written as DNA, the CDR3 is TGTGCCAGCAGCCCAGGGTTGAGGACTGAAGCTTTCTTT.

CDR3 sequence reads: CASSPVDRGPNQPQHF. The CDR3 DNA is TGTGCCAGCAGCCCAGTGGACAGGGGGCCTAATCAGCCCCAGCATTTT. V and J are TRBV7-2 and TRBJ1-5; TRBD1 aligns across 11 bases. The CDR3 is 16 residues long. Germline CDR1 SGHTA, CDR2 FQGNSA. With 5 bases clipped from V and 4 bases from J, the junction kept 7 bases outside the gene matches.

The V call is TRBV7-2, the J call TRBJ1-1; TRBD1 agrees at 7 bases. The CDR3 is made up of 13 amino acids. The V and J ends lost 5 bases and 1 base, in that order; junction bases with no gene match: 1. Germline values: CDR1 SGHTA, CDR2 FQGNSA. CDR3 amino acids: CASSPGGNTEAFF. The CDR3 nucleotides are TGTGCCAGCAGCCCAGGGGGGAACACTGAAGCTTTCTTT.

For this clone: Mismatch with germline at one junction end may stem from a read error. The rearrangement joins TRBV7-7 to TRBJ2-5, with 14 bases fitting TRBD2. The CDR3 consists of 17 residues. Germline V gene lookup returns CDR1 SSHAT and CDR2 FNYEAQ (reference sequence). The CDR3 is CASSSGLAGGSGETQYF. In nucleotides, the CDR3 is TGTGCTAGCAGCTCCGGACTAGCGGGGGGATCGGGGGAGACCCAGTACTTC.

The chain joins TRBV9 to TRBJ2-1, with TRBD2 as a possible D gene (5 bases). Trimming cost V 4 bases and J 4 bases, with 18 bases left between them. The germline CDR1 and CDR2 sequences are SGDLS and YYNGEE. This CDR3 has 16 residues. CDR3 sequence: CASSSQLELGYNEQFF. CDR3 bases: TGTGCCAGCAGCTCACAACTAGAATTAGGGTACAATGAGCAGTTCTTC.

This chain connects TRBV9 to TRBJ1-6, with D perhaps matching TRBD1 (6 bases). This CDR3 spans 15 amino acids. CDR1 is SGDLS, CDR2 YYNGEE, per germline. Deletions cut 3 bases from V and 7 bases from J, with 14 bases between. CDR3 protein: CASSANQGSNSPLHF. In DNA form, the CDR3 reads TGTGCCAGCAGCGCAAATCAGGGGAGCAATTCACCCCTCCACTTT.

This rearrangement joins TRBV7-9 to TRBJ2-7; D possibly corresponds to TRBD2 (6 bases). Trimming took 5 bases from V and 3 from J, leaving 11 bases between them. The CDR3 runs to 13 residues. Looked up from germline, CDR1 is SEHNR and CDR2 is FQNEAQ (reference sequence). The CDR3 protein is CASSPGTYYEQYF. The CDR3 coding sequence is TGTGCCAGCAGCCCCGGGACTTACTACGAGCAGTACTTC.